This entry lists 8 T cell receptor beta chains sequenced from one sample in a study of blood T cell repertoires in COVID-19. Clones were sequenced by immunoSEQ multiplex PCR, and TCRdb holds only the in-frame ones, with some missing. The sample carries 95,000 to 150,000 clones, roughly 89% recorded once. Sequenced material: PBMCs or T cells enriched from blood (not recorded which). The origin of the receptors is a woman in her twenties or thirties who had recovered from COVID-19.

As concerns this clone: The same CDR3 can be traced to other DNA sequences in this sample. The rearrangement joins TRBV6-2 or TRBV6-3 to TRBJ2-7; 12 bases agree with TRBD2. Germline V gene sequence: CDR1 MNHEY, CDR2 SVGEGT. With V trimmed by 5 bases and J by 3 bases, 2 bases remained unmatched. The CDR3 totals 14 residues. CDR3 loop: CASSTTSGSYEQYF. CDR3 in DNA: TGTGCCAGCAGTACGACTAGCGGGAGCTACGAGCAGTACTTC.

CDR3 DNA sequence: TGTGCCAGCAGGAGGGACAGAGAACCAACCGGGGAGCTGTTTTTT. Its translation: CASRRDREPTGELFF. The chain uses TRBV2 and TRBJ2-2; 7 nucleotides align to TRBD1. This CDR3 region has 15 residues. J was trimmed by 5 bases and V by 6 bases; bases with no gene match: 9. Per germline, CDR1 SNHLY and CDR2 FYNNEI.

The chain combines TRBV5-8 with TRBJ1-3, with D perhaps TRBD1 (5 bases). V lost 4 bases to trimming and J lost 6 bases, with 14 bases between them. The CDR3 covers 14 residues. Germline lookup yields CDR1 SGHTS and CDR2 YDEGEE. The chain's CDR3 is CASSRGGEENTIYF. In nucleotides, the CDR3 is TGTGCCAGCAGCCGCGGGGGGGAAGAAAACACCATATATTTT.

V is TRBV4-2 and J is TRBJ1-4, with 8 bases lining up with TRBD1. The CDR3 runs to 15 residues. V dropped 5 bases and J dropped 1; count of bases not matched to a gene: 3. Germline lookup yields CDR1 LGHNA and CDR2 YNFKEQ. CDR3 region: CASSDDRGTNEKLFF. CDR3 bases: TGTGCCAGCAGCGACGACAGGGGAACTAATGAAAAACTGTTTTTT.

The chain combines TRBV2 with TRBJ2-5, with 8 positions matching TRBD1. CDR1 is SNHLY and CDR2 is FYNNEI in the germline V gene. With V trimmed by 10 bases and J by 7 bases, 8 bases remained unmatched. The CDR3 totals 12 residues. CDR3 nucleotides: TGTGCCACCCAGGGGGCTACCAGGACCCAGTACTTC. Protein sequence: CATQGATRTQYF.

This clone was recorded a few times. The chain couples TRBV5-5 to TRBJ2-2, with 8 positions matching TRBD1. This CDR3 has 16 residues. V lost 3 bases and J lost 7; bases outside the gene matches: 11. Looked up from germline, CDR1 is SGHKS and CDR2 is YYEKEE (reference sequence). The DNA for the CDR3 is TGTGCCAGCAGCTCCCAAACTCAGGGGGCTAGCGGGGAGCTGTTTTTT. Encoded protein: CASSSQTQGASGELFF.

V usage is TRBV5-4 and J usage is TRBJ1-4; D is possibly TRBD1 (5 bases). CDR3 length: 15 residues. V was clipped by 0 bases and J by 5 bases, with 11 bases between them. The germline gives CDR1 SGHNT, CDR2 YYREEE (reference sequence). The CDR3 DNA sequence: TGTGCCAGCAGCTTGGGGTTGGGGCAGAATGAAAAACTGTTTTTT. Encoded protein: CASSLGLGQNEKLFF.

V gene TRBV28 combines with J gene TRBJ2-5; the match to TRBD1 covers 8 bases. Germline V gene sequence: CDR1 MDHEN, CDR2 SYDVKM. V dropped 5 bases and J dropped 2; count of bases not matched to a gene: 13. CDR3 size: 17 residues. This CDR3 reads CASSARTGIRSQETQYF. As DNA, the CDR3 is TGTGCCAGCAGTGCTCGGACAGGGATCCGCTCTCAAGAGACCCAGTACTTC.